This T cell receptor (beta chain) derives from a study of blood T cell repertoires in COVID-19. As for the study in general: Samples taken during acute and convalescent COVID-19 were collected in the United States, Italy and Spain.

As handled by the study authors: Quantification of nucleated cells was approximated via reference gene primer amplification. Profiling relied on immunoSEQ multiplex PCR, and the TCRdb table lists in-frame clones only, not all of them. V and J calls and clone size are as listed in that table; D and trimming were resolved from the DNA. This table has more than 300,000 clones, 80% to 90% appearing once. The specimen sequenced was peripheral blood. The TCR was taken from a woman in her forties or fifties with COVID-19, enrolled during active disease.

In nucleotides, the CDR3 is TGTGCCAGCAGTCGGACCCGGGACAGGGGAAGATACAATGAGCAGTTCTTC. This codes for CASSRTRDRGRYNEQFF. The rearrangement links TRBV6-6 to TRBJ2-1; 10 positions match TRBD1. From germline, CDR1 is MNHNY and CDR2 SVGAGI (reference sequence). Losses at the gene ends were 5 bases for V and 4 bases for J; bases not matched to a gene: 11. The CDR3 contains 17 residues.